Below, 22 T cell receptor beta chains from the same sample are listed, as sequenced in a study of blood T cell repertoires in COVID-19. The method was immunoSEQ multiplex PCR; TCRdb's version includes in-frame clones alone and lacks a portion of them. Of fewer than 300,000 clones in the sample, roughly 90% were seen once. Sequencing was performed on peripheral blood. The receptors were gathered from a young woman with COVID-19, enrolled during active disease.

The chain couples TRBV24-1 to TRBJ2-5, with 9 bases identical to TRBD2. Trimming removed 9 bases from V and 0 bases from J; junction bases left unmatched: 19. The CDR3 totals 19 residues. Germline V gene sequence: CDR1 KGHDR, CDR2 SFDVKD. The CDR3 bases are TGTGCCACCTCAAAAGGGGCTAGCGGGGTGTGGGGTGACCAAGAGACCCAGTACTTC. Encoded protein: CATSKGASGVWGDQETQYF.

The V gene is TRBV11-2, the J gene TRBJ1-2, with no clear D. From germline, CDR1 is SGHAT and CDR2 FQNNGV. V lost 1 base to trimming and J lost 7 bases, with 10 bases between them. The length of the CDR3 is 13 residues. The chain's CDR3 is CASSLGGRSGYTF. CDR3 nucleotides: TGTGCCAGCAGCTTAGGAGGCAGAAGTGGCTACACCTTC.

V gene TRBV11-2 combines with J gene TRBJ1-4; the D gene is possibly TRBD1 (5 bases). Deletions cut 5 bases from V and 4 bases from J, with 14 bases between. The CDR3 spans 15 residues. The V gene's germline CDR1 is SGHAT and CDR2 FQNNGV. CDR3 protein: CASSRRGDGNEKLFF. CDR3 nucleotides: TGTGCCAGCAGCCGTCGGGGGGATGGTAATGAAAAACTGTTTTTT.

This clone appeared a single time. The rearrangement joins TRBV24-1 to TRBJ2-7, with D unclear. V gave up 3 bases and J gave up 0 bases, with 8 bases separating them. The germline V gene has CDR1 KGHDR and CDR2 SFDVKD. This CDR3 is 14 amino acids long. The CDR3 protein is CATSDPTRSYEQYF. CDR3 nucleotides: TGTGCCACCAGTGATCCGACACGCTCCTACGAGCAGTACTTC.

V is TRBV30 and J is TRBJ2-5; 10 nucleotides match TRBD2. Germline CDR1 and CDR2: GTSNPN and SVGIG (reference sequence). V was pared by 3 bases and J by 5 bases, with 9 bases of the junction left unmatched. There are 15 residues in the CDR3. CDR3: CAWSPGTSVGETQYF. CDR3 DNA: TGTGCCTGGAGCCCGGGGACTAGCGTAGGGGAGACCCAGTACTTC.

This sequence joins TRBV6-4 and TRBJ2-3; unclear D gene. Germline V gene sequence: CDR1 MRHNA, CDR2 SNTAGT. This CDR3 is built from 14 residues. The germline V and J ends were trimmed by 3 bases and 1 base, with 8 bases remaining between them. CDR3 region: CASSEGSGTDTQYF. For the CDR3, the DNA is TGTGCCAGCAGTGAAGGAAGCGGCACAGATACGCAGTATTTT.

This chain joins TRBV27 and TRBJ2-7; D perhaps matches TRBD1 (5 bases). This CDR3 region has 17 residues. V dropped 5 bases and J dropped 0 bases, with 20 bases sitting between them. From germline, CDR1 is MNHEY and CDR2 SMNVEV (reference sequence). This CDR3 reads CASSRGTSTFRSYEQYF. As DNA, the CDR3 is TGTGCCAGCAGTAGGGGAACCTCTACATTTCGCTCCTACGAGCAGTACTTC.

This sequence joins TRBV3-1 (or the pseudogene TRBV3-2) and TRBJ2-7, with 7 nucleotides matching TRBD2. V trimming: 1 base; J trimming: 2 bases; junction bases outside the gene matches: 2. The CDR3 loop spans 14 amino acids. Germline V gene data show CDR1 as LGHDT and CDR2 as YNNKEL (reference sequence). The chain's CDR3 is CASSQGEGPYEQYF. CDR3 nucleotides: TGTGCCAGCAGCCAAGGGGAGGGCCCCTACGAGCAGTACTTC.

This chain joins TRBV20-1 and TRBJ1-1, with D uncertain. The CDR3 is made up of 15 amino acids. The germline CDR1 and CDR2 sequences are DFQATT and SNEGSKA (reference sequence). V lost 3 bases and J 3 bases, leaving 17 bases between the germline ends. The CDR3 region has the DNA TGCAGTGCTAGTCGGGTTGTGGAGGGCCACACTGAAGCTTTCTTT. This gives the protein CSASRVVEGHTEAFF.

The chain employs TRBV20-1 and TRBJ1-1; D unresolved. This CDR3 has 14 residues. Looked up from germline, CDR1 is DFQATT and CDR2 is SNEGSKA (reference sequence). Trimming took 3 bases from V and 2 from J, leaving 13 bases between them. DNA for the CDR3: TGCAGTGCTAGTCGTCAGCTAGTTAACACTGAAGCTTTCTTT. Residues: CSASRQLVNTEAFF.

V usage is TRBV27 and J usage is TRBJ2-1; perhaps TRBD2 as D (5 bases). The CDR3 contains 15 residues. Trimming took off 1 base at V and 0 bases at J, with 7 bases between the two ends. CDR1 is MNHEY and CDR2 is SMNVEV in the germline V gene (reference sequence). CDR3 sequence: CASSLLRASYNEQFF. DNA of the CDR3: TGTGCCAGCAGTTTATTGCGGGCCTCCTACAATGAGCAGTTCTTC.

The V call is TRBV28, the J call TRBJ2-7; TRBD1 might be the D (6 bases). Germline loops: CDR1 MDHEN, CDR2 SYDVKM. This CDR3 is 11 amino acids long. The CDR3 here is CAVQGPYEQYF. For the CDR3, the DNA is TGTGCGGTACAGGGTCCCTACGAGCAGTACTTC.

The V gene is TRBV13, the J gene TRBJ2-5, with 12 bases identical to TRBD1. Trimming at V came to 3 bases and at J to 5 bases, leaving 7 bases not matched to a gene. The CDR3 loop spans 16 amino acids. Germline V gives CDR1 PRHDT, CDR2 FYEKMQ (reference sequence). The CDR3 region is CASSFSGTGGYETQYF. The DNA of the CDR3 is TGTGCCAGCAGCTTCTCCGGGACAGGGGGCTATGAGACCCAGTACTTC.

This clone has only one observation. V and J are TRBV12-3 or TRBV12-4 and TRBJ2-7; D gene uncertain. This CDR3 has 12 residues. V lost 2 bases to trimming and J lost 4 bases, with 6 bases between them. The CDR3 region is CASSLSRYEQYF. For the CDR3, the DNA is TGTGCCAGCAGTTTATCGCGGTACGAGCAGTACTTC.

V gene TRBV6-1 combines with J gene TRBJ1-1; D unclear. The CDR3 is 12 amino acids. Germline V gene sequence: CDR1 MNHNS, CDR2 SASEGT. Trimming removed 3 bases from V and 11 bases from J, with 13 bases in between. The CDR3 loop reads CASSEYSPRAFF. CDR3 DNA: TGTGCCAGCAGTGAGTACAGCCCTCGGGCTTTCTTT.

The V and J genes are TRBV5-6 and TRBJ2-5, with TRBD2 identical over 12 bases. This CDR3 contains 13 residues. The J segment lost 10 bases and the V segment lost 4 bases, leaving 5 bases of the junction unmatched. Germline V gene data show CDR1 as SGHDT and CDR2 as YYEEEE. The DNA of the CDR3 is TGTGCCAGCAGCCGACTAGCGGGAGACTTCCAGTACTTC. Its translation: CASSRLAGDFQYF.

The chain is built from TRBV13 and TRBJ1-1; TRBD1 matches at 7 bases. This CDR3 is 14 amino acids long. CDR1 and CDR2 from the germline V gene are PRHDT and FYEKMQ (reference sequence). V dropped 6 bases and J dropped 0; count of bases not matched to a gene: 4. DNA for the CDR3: TGTGCCAGCAGGGGGACAGAGCTGAACACTGAAGCTTTCTTT. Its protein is CASRGTELNTEAFF.

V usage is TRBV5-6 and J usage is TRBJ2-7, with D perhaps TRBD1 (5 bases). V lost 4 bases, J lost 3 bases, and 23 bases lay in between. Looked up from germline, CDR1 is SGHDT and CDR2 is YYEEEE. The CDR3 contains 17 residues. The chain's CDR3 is CASSRRSWGKGVYEQYF. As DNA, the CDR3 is TGTGCCAGCAGCCGGCGTAGTTGGGGCAAAGGGGTCTACGAGCAGTACTTC.

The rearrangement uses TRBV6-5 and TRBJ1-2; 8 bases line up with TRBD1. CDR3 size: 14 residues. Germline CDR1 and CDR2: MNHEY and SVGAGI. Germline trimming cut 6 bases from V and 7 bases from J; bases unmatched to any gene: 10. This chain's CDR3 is CASRADRVGVGYTF. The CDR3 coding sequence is TGTGCCAGCAGGGCGGACAGGGTAGGAGTTGGCTACACCTTC.

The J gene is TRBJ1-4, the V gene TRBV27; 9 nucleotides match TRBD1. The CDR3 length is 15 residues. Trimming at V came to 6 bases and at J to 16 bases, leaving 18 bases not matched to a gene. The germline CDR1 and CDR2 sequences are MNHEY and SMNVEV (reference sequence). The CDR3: CASRLLRDRVNYGFF. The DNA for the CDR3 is TGTGCCAGCAGACTCCTCCGGGACAGGGTCAACTACGGGTTTTTT. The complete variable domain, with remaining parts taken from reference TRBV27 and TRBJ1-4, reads EAQVTQNPRYLITVTGKKLTVTCSQNMNHEYMSWYRQDPGLGLRQIYYSMNVEVTDKGDVPEGYKVSRKEKRNFPLILESPSPNQTSLYFCASRLLRDRVNYGFFGSGTQLSVL.

CDR3 region: CASSRRGSYNEQFF. The CDR3, as DNA: TGTGCCAGCAGCCGCAGGGGGTCCTACAATGAGCAGTTCTTC. This chain uses TRBV7-2 with TRBJ2-1; 7 nucleotides align to TRBD1. CDR3 length equals 14 residues. Trimming took 5 bases from V and 1 from J; bases not matched to a gene: 2. From germline, CDR1 is SGHTA and CDR2 FQGNSA.

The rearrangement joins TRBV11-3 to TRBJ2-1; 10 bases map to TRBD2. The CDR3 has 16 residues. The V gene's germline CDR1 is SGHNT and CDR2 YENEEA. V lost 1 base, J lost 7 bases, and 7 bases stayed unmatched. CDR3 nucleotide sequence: TGTGCCAGCAGCTTAGGATGGCTAGCGGGAGATAATGAGCAGTTCTTC. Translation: CASSLGWLAGDNEQFF.